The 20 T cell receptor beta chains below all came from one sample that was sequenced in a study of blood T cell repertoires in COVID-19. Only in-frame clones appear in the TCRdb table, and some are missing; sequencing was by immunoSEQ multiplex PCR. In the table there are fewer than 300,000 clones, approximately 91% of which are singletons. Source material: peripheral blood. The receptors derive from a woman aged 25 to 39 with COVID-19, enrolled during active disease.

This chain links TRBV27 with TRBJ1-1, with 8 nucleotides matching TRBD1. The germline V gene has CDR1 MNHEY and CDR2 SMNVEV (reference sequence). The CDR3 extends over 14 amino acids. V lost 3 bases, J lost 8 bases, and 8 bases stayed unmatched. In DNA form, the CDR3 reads TGTGCCAGCAGTTTGGACAGGGTTGGGACCGAAGCTTTCTTT. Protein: CASSLDRVGTEAFF.

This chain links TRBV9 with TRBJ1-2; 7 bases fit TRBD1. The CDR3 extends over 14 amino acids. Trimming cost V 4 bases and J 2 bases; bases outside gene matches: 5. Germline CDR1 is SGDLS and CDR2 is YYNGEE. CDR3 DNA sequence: TGTGCCAGCAGCCCAACGACAGGGAACTATGGCTACACCTTC. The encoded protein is CASSPTTGNYGYTF.

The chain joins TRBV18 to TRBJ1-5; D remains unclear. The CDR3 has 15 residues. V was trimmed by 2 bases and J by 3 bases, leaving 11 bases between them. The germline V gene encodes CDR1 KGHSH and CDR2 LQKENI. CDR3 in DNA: TGTGCCAGCTCACCATCAATCGGGAACAATCAGCCCCAGCATTTT. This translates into CASSPSIGNNQPQHF.

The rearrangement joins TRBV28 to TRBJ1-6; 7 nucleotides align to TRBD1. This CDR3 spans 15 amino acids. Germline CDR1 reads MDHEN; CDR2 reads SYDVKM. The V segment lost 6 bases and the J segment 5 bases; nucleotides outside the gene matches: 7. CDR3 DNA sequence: TGTGCCAGCAGGTATGCCGGGACAGATAATTCACCCCTCCACTTT. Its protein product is CASRYAGTDNSPLHF.

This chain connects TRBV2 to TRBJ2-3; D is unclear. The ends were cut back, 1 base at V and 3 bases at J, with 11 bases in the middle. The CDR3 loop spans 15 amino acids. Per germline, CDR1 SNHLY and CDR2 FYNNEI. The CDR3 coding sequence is TGTGCCAGCAGTGAAGTGCCTATACCAACAGATACGCAGTATTTT. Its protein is CASSEVPIPTDTQYF.

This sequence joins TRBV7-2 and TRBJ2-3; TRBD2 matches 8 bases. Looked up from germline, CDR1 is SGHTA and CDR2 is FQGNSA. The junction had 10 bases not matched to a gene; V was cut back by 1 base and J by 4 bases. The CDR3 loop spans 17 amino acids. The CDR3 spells CASSLVGPGGPPDTQYF. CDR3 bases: TGTGCCAGCAGCTTAGTTGGTCCGGGAGGGCCTCCAGATACGCAGTATTTT.

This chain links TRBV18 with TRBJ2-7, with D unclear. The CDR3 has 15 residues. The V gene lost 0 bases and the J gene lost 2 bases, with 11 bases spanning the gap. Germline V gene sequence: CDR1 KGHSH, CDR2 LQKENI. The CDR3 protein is CASSPPNQAPYEQYF. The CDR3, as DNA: TGTGCCAGCTCACCACCGAACCAGGCCCCCTACGAGCAGTACTTC.

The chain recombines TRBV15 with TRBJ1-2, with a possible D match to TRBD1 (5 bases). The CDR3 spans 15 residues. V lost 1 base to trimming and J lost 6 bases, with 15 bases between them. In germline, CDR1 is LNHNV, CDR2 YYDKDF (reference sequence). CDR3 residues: CATSRVGGAGHGYTF. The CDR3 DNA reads TGTGCCACCAGCAGAGTTGGAGGGGCTGGTCATGGCTACACCTTC. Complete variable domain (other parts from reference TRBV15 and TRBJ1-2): DAMVIQNPRYQVTQFGKPVTLSCSQTLNHNVMYWYQQKSSQAPKLLFHYYDKDFNNEADTPDNFQSRRPNTSFCFLDIRSPGLGDTAMYLCATSRVGGAGHGYTFGSGTRLTVV.

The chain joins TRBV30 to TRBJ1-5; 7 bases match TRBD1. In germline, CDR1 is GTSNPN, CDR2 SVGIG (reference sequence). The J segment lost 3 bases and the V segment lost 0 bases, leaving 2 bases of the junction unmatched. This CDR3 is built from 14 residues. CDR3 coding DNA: TGTGCCTGGAGTGTAACAGGGGTCAATCAGCCCCAGCATTTT. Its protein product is CAWSVTGVNQPQHF.

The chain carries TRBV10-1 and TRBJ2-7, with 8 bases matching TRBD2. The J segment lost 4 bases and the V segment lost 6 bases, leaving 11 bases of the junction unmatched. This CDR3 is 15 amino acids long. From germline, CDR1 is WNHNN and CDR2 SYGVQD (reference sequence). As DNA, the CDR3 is TGCGCCAGCAGCCGTATAGCGGGACCCGGGTACGAGCAGTACTTC. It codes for CASSRIAGPGYEQYF.

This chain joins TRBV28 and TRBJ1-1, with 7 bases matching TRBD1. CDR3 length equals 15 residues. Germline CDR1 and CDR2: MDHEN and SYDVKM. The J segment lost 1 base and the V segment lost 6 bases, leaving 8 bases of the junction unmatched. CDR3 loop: CASRNTGVRNTEAFF. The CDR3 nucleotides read TGTGCCAGCAGAAATACAGGGGTAAGGAACACTGAAGCTTTCTTT.

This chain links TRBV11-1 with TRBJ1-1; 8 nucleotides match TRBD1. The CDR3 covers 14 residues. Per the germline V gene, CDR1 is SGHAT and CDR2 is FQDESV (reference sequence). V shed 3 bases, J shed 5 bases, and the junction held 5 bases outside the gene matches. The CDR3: CASSFRTGRTEAFF. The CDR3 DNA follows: TGTGCCAGCAGCTTCCGGACAGGGCGAACTGAAGCTTTCTTT.

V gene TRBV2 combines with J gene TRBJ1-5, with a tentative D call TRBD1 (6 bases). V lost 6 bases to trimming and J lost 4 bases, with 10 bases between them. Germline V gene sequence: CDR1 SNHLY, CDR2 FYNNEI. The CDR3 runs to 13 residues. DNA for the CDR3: TGTGCCAGCAGCCGCGGACAGAATCAGCCCCAGCATTTT. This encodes CASSRGQNQPQHF.

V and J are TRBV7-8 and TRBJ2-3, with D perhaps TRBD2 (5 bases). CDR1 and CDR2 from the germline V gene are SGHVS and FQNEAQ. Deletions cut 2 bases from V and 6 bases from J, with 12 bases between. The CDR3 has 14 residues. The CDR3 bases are TGTGCCAGCAGCTTAAATCGGGGTGCGGATACGCAGTATTTT. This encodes CASSLNRGADTQYF.

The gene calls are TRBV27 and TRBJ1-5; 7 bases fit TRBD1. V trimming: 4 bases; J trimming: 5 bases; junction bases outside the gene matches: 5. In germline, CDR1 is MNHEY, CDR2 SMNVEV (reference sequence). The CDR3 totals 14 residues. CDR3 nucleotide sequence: TGTGCCAGCAGTTCGACAGGGAGATATCAGCCCCAGCATTTT. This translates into CASSSTGRYQPQHF.

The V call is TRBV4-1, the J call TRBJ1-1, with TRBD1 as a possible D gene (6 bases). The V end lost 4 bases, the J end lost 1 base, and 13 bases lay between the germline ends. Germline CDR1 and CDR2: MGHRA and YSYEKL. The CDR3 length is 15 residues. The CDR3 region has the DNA TGCGCCAGCAGCCGGGGGCCTGGCCAGAACACTGAAGCTTTCTTT. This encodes CASSRGPGQNTEAFF.

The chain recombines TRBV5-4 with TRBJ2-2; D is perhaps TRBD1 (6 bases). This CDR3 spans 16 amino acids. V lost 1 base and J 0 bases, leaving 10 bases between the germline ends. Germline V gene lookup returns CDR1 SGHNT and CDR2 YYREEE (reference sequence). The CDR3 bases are TGTGCCAGCAGCTTGCACCAGGGGTCGAACACCGGGGAGCTGTTTTTT. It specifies CASSLHQGSNTGELFF.

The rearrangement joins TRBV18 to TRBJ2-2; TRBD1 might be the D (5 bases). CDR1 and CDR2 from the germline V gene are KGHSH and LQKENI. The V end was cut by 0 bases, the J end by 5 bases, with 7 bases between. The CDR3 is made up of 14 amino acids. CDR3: CASSPPQGTGELFF. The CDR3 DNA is TGTGCCAGCTCACCACCCCAGGGAACCGGGGAGCTGTTTTTT. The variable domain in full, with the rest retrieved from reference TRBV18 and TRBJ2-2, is NAGVMQNPRHLVRRRGQEARLRCSPMKGHSHVYWYRQLPEEGLKFMVYLQKENIIDESGMPKERFSAEFPKEGPSILRIQQVVRGDSAAYFCASSPPQGTGELFFGEGSRLTVL.

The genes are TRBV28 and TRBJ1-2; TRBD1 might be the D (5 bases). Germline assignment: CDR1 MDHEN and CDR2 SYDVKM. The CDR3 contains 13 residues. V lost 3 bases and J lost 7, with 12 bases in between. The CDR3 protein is CASSFGGKVGYTF. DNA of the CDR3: TGTGCCAGCAGTTTCGGGGGAAAAGTTGGCTACACCTTC.

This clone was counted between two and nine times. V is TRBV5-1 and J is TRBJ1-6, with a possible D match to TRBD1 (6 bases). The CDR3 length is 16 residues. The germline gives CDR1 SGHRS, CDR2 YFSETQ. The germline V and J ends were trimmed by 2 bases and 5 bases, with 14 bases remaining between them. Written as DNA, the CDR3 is TGCGCCAGCAGCTTCCAACCACAGGGAAATAATTCACCCCTCCACTTT. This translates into CASSFQPQGNNSPLHF.